One and the same sample provided the 14 T cell receptor beta chains below, sequenced in a study of blood T cell repertoires in COVID-19. Libraries were prepared by immunoSEQ multiplex PCR; TCRdb keeps only in-frame clonotypes and omits some of them. The sample lists roughly 200,000 clones; 86% were seen once. Sequences were obtained from PBMCs or T cells enriched from blood (not recorded which). The receptors stem from a woman aged 40 to 50 with acute COVID-19.

The chain couples TRBV29-1 to TRBJ1-6, with a possible D match to TRBD1 (6 bases). This CDR3 has 14 residues. CDR1 is SQVTM, CDR2 ANQGSEA, per germline. The V end lost 6 bases, the J end lost 4 bases, and 13 bases lay between the germline ends. The DNA for the CDR3 is TGCAGCGTCCAAGCGGACAGTTATAATTCACCCCTCCACTTT. This translates into CSVQADSYNSPLHF. The full variable domain, completed using reference TRBV29-1 and TRBJ1-6, is SAVISQKPSRDICQRGTSLTIQCQVDSQVTMMFWYRQQPGQSLTLIATANQGSEATYESGFVIDKFPISRPNLTFSTLTVSNMSPEDSSIYLCSVQADSYNSPLHFGNGTRLTVT.

The genes are TRBV19 and TRBJ1-5, with TRBD1 as a possible D gene (6 bases). V lost 7 bases and J 4 bases, leaving 14 bases between the germline ends. CDR1 LNHDA and CDR2 SQIVND come from the germline V gene (reference sequence). CDR3 length: 14 residues. The CDR3 spells CASTHDRSNQPQHF. In DNA, the CDR3 is TGTGCCAGTACCCACGACAGGAGTAATCAGCCCCAGCATTTT.

This clone was detected only once. The chain carries TRBV6-2 or TRBV6-3 and TRBJ2-7; tentative D call: TRBD2 (6 bases). V was shortened by 6 bases and J by 2 bases, with 17 bases between the two germline ends. This CDR3 contains 15 residues. The V gene's germline CDR1 is MNHEY and CDR2 SVGEGT. Here the CDR3 DNA reads TGTGCCAGCAGCCGCGGTGGAGGGCAAGCCTACGAGCAGTACTTC. Its protein product is CASSRGGGQAYEQYF.

The genes are TRBV29-1 and TRBJ1-3; maybe TRBD1 (5 bases). V gave up 0 bases and J gave up 0 bases, with 9 bases separating them. Germline CDR1 and CDR2: SQVTM and ANQGSEA. There are 15 residues in the CDR3. The CDR3 region has the DNA TGCAGCGTTGAAGATCAGGGTTTCTCTGGAAACACCATATATTTT. This translates into CSVEDQGFSGNTIYF.

This CDR3 reads CASSLRTGGFGYTF. The CDR3 nucleotides read TGTGCCAGCAGTTTACGGACAGGGGGTTTTGGCTACACCTTC. The rearrangement links TRBV6-5 to TRBJ1-2; 10 nucleotides agree with TRBD1. Germline CDR1 is MNHEY and CDR2 is SVGAGI. Trimming at V came to 4 bases and at J to 7 bases, leaving 6 bases not matched to a gene. The CDR3 has 14 residues.

The chain recombines TRBV3-1 (or the pseudogene TRBV3-2) with TRBJ1-2; TRBD1 aligns across 7 bases. Germline lookup yields CDR1 LGHDT and CDR2 YNNKEL (reference sequence). The CDR3 covers 15 residues. J gave up 6 bases and V 1 base, and 8 bases lay outside the gene matches. The CDR3 region has the DNA TGTGCCAGCAGCCAAGTGCAGGGGGGTATGGATGGCTACACCTTC. Its translation: CASSQVQGGMDGYTF.

This clone appeared once. V usage is TRBV3-1 (or the pseudogene TRBV3-2) and J usage is TRBJ1-1, with 7 bases aligning to TRBD1. V lost 2 bases to trimming and J lost 6 bases; unmatched junction nucleotides: 6. The CDR3 is 14 amino acids. Germline V lookup: CDR1 LGHDT, CDR2 YNNKEL (reference sequence). The CDR3 loop is CASSQQAQGAEAFF. The DNA of the CDR3 is TGTGCCAGCAGCCAACAAGCCCAGGGGGCTGAAGCTTTCTTT.

The rearrangement uses TRBV19 and TRBJ1-1; D might be TRBD1 (5 bases). Germline CDR1 LNHDA, CDR2 SQIVND (reference sequence). The V gene lost 6 bases and the J gene lost 3 bases, with 17 bases spanning the gap. The CDR3 extends over 15 amino acids. The CDR3: CASSPSGGIHTEAFF. The CDR3 DNA is TGTGCCAGTAGCCCATCCGGGGGGATCCACACTGAAGCTTTCTTT.

The CDR3 coding sequence is TGTGCCAGCACCCGGACAGGCCACAGGGGGAATGAGCAGTTCTTC. It yields the protein CASTRTGHRGNEQFF. V gene TRBV5-6 combines with J gene TRBJ2-1; 8 positions agree with TRBD1. V lost 6 bases to trimming and J lost 7 bases; unmatched junction nucleotides: 12. CDR3 size: 15 residues. Germline V gene lookup returns CDR1 SGHDT and CDR2 YYEEEE.

CDR3 loop: CASSSSGGGYEQYF. CDR3 in DNA: TGTGCCAGCAGCTCCAGCGGGGGGGGCTACGAGCAGTACTTC. The J gene is TRBJ2-7, the V gene TRBV7-2, with 10 bases that match TRBD2. The CDR3 totals 14 residues. V shed 4 bases and J 3 bases; nucleotides not matched to a gene: 3. Germline V gives CDR1 SGHTA, CDR2 FQGNSA.

The J gene is TRBJ2-3, the V gene TRBV29-1, with no clear D. There are 15 residues in the CDR3. V dropped 1 base and J dropped 6 bases, with 17 bases sitting between them. CDR1 and CDR2 (germline): SQVTM, ANQGSEA. In DNA form, the CDR3 reads TGCAGCGTTGAAGCGGCAGCCTCGAGGCGGGATACGCAGTATTTT. Residues: CSVEAAASRRDTQYF.

V is TRBV24-1 and J is TRBJ2-2; tentatively, D is TRBD2 (5 bases). V shed 2 bases and J shed 2 bases, with 11 bases lying between them. Germline V CDR1 and CDR2: KGHDR, SFDVKD. This CDR3 spans 16 amino acids. CDR3 protein: CATSDSGLLNTGELFF. The DNA for the CDR3 is TGTGCCACCAGTGATTCCGGACTTTTAAACACCGGGGAGCTGTTTTTT.

This chain uses TRBV5-6 with TRBJ1-1; D is ambiguous. This CDR3 region has 12 residues. The V gene lost 1 base and the J gene lost 8 bases, with 9 bases spanning the gap. The germline gives CDR1 SGHDT, CDR2 YYEEEE. CDR3 sequence reads: CASSLSWQEAFF. The CDR3 DNA follows: TGTGCCAGCAGCTTGTCCTGGCAAGAAGCTTTCTTT.

The chain combines TRBV7-2 with TRBJ2-1; 10 bases are a match to TRBD2. Germline V gene lookup returns CDR1 SGHTA and CDR2 FQGNSA. The CDR3 has 15 residues. With V trimmed by 1 base and J by 6 bases, 3 bases remained unmatched. CDR3 DNA sequence: TGTGCCAGCAGCTTAGAAGCGGGGGGGGTCAATGAGCAGTTCTTC. Protein: CASSLEAGGVNEQFF.